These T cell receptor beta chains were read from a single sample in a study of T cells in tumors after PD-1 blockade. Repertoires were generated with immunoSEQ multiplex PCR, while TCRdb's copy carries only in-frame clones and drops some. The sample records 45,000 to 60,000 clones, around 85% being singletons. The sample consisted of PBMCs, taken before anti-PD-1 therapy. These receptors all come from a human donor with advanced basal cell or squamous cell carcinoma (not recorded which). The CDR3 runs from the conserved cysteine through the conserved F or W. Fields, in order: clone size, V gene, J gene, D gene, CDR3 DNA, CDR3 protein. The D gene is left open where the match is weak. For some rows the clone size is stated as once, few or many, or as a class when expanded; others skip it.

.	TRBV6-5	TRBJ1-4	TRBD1	TGTGCCAGCAGTTACTCGAACAGGGGGGAAAAACTGTTTTTT	CASSYSNRGEKLFF
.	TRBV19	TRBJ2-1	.	TGTGCCAGTAGTTCAGGAACGCACCAGGGGGAGCAGTTCTTC	CASSSGTHQGEQFF
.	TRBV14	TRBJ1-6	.	TGTGCCAGCAGCCCGGGACATACTTTCGCGGGTTCACCCCTCCACTTT	CASSPGHTFAGSPLHF
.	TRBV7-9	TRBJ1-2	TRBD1	TGTGCCAGCAGCGTGGGGCCTACAGGGGATCATGGCTACACCTTC	CASSVGPTGDHGYTF
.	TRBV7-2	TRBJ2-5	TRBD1	TGTGCCAGCAGCTTAGTCGCGACAGGGGGTAAGGCCCAAGAGACCCAGTACTTC	CASSLVATGGKAQETQYF
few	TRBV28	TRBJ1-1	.	TGTGCCAGCAGTTTATTACAGGCGAACACTGAAGCTTTCTTT	CASSLLQANTEAFF
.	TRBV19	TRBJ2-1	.	TGTGCCAGTAGTAGACTGGACGCCGGCTCCTACAATGAGCAGTTCTTC	CASSRLDAGSYNEQFF
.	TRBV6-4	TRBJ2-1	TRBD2	TGTGCCAGCAGTGAAGCGGGAGTTGTTTCTGAGCAGTTCTTC	CASSEAGVVSEQFF
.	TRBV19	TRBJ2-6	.	TGTGCCAGTAGTATCTGGGCCGAGTTGACTGGGGCCAACGTCCTGACTTTC	CASSIWAELTGANVLTF
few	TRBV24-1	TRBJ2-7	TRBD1	TGTGCCACCAGTGATTTCCCAGGACAGGGTTACGAGCAGTACTTC	CATSDFPGQGYEQYF
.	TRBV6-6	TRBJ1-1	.	TGTGCCGGAGGAGAGAACACTGAAGCTTTCTTT	CAGGENTEAFF
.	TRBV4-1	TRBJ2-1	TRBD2	TGCGCCAGCAGCCAAGGCGCAATTAGCGGGAGCTCCTACAATGAGCAGTTCTTC	CASSQGAISGSSYNEQFF
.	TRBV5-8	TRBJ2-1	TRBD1	TGTGCCAGCAGCCAAGGGACAGGGGGTTTCAATGAGCAGTTCTTC	CASSQGTGGFNEQFF
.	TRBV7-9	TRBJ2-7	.	TGTGCCAGCAGCTTAGTGGGCTACGGAACCTACGAGCAGTACTTC	CASSLVGYGTYEQYF
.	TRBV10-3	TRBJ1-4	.	TGTGCCACCAGGGAGGGTCTAAACGAAAAACTGTTTTTT	CATREGLNEKLFF
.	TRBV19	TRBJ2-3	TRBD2	TGTGCCAGTAACCGGGGGAGGGGCGATACGCAGTATTTT	CASNRGRGDTQYF
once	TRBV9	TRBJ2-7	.	TGTGCCAGCAGCCCCCCGACAGGCGCCTACGAGCAGTACTTC	CASSPPTGAYEQYF
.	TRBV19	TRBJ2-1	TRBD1	TGTGCCAGTAGTCGAGACAGGGTAGGATCCTACAATGAGCAGTTCTTC	CASSRDRVGSYNEQFF
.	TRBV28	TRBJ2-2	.	TGTGCCAGCAGTTTCCCCGGTACAGGGTACAGCACCGGGGAGCTGTTTTTT	CASSFPGTGYSTGELFF
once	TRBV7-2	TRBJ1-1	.	TGTGCCAGCAGCTTAGGAAGGAACACTGAAGCTTTCTTT	CASSLGRNTEAFF
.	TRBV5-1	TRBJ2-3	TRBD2	TGCGCCAGCAGCTCCTGGGTAGCGGGAGGTGTTTCAGATACGCAGTATTTT	CASSSWVAGGVSDTQYF
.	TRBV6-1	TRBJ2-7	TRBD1	TGTGCCAGCAGTGAAGCCGGGACAGCGGTATACGAGCAGTACTTC	CASSEAGTAVYEQYF
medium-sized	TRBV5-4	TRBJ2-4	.	TGTGCCACCTCTATCGGGGACATTCAGTACTTC	CATSIGDIQYF
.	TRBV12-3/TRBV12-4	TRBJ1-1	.	TGTGCCAGCAGTTCCGGAGGAAACACTGAAGCTTTCTTT	CASSSGGNTEAFF
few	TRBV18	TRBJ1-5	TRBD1	TGTGCCAGCTCACAGGACAGGGTCGGACAGCCCCAGCATTTT	CASSQDRVGQPQHF
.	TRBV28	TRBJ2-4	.	TGTGCCAGCAGTTTCCATGACCTCGGGAACATTCAGTACTTC	CASSFHDLGNIQYF
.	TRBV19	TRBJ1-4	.	TGTGCCAGTAGTATCCCCTCTGGGGGGGTGAATGAAAAACTGTTTTTT	CASSIPSGGVNEKLFF
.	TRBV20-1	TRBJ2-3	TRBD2	TGCAGTGCTAGTGAGGCTAGCGGTTCGGGAGATACGCAGTATTTT	CSASEASGSGDTQYF
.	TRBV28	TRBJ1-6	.	TGTGCCAGCAACTCCTACGGGGACGCTGGGTATAATTCACCCCTCCACTTT	CASNSYGDAGYNSPLHF
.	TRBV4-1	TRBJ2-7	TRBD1	TGCGCCAGCAGCCCCGGGACAGGGGTGTTGGCCCACGAGCAGTACTTC	CASSPGTGVLAHEQYF
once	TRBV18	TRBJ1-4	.	TGTGCCAGCTCACCGGGCGCGGATGAAAAACTGTTTTTT	CASSPGADEKLFF
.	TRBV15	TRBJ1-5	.	TGTGCCACCAGCAGAGATCGCGATCAGCCCCAGCATTTT	CATSRDRDQPQHF
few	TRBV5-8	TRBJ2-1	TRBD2	TGTGCCAGCAGCCACTCTAGCGGGATAGGTAGCAATGAGCAGTTCTTC	CASSHSSGIGSNEQFF
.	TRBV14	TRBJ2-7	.	TGTGCCAGCAGCCAAGATATAGGGGGAGGCTACGAGCAGTACTTC	CASSQDIGGGYEQYF
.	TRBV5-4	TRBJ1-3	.	TGTGCCAGCAGCTCCAAAATACAGGGACCGGACGGAAACACCATATATTTT	CASSSKIQGPDGNTIYF
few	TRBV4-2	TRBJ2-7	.	TGTGCCAGCAGCCGCGGGACGTCGGCCGACGAGCAGTACTTC	CASSRGTSADEQYF
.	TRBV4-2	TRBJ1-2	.	TGTGCCAGCAGCCAGAACGACTATGGCTACACCTTC	CASSQNDYGYTF
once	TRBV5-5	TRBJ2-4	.	TGTGCCAGCAGCGTTAACAGTCCCAAAAACATTCAGTACTTC	CASSVNSPKNIQYF
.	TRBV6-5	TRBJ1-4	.	TGTGCCAGCAGTTACTCTGGGGGGTTTGGTGAAAAACTGTTTTTT	CASSYSGGFGEKLFF
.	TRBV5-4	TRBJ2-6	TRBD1	TGTGCCAGCAGCCGCGATCTCGACAGGGCAGCCGGGGCCAACGTCCTGACTTTC	CASSRDLDRAAGANVLTF
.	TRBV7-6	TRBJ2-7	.	TGTGCCAGCAGCTTAGAACAGAGAAACGGCGAGCAGTACTTC	CASSLEQRNGEQYF
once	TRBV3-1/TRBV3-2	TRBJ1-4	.	TGTGCCAGCAGCCCCCTAGGGGAAAAACTGTTTTTT	CASSPLGEKLFF
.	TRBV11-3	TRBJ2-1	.	TGTGCCAGCAAGGGTTACAATGAGCAGTTCTTC	CASKGYNEQFF
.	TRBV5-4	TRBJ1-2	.	TGTGCCAGCAGCTCCCCCCGGGGAGGCTACACCTTC	CASSSPRGGYTF
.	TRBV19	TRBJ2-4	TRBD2	TGTGCCAGTACCTTTGGGACTAGCGGGAAAAACATTCAGTACTTC	CASTFGTSGKNIQYF
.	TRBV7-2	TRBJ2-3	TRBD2	TGTGCCAGCAGCCTCCGGGCGGCTAGCGGGAGAACAGATACGCAGTATTTT	CASSLRAASGRTDTQYF
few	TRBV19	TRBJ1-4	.	TGTGCCAGTAGAAGTGGAGCAACTAATGAAAAACTGTTTTTT	CASRSGATNEKLFF
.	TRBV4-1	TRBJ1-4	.	TGCGCCAGCAGCCAAGGGGTAGCTAATGAAAAACTGTTTTTT	CASSQGVANEKLFF